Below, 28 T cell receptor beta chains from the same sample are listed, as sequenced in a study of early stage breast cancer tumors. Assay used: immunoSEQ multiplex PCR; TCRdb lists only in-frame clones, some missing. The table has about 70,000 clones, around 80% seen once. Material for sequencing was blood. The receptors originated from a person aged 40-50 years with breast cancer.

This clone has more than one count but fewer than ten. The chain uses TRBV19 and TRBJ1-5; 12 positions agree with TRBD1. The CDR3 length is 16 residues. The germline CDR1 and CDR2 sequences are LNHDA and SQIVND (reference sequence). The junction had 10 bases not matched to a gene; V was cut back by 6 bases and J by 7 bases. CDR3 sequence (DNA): TGTGCCAGTAGATCCGGGACAGGGGGCGCGAGGCAGCCCCAGCATTTT. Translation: CASRSGTGGARQPQHF.

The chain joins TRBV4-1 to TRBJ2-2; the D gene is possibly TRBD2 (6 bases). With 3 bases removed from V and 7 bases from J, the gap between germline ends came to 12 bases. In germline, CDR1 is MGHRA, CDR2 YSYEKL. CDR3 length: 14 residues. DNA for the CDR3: TGCGCCAGCAGCCACGGGGTGGAGGGCGGGGAGCTGTTTTTT. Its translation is CASSHGVEGGELFF.

Written as DNA, the CDR3 is TGTGCCAGCGGGGAGTGGCGCGAGCAGTACTTC. Amino acid sequence: CASGEWREQYF. The chain is built from TRBV6-5 and TRBJ2-7, with a tentative D call TRBD2 (5 bases). From germline, CDR1 is MNHEY and CDR2 SVGAGI. The CDR3 sequence is 11 residues long. Deletions cut 8 bases from V and 6 bases from J, with 11 bases between.

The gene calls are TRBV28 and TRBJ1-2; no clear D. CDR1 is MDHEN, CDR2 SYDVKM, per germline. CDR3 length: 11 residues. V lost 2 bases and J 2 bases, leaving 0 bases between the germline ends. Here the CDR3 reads CASSLNYGYTF. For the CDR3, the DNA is TGTGCCAGCAGTTTAAACTATGGCTACACCTTC.

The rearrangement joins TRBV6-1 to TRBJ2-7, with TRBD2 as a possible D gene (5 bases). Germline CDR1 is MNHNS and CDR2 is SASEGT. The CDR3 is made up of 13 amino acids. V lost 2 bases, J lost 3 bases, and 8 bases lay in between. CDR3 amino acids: CASSESGSYEQYF. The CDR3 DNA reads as TGTGCCAGCAGTGAATCGGGGAGCTACGAGCAGTACTTC.

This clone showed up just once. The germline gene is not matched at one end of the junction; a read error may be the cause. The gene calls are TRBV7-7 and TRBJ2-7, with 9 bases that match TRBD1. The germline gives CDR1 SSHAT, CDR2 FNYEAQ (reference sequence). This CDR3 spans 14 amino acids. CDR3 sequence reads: CASSVGTGTYEQYF. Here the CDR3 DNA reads TGTGCTAGCAGCGTCGGGACAGGGACCTACGAGCAGTACTTC. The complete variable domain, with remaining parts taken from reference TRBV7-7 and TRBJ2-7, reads GAGVSQSPRYKVTKRGQDVTLRCDPISSHATLYWYQQALGQGPEFLTYFNYEAQPDKSGLPSDRFSAERPEGSISTLTIQRTEQRDSAMYRCASSVGTGTYEQYFGPGTRLTVT.

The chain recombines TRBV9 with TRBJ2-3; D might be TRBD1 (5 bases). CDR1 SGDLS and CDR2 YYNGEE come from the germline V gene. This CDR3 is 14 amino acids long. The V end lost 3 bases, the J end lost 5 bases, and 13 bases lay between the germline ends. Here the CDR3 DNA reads TGTGCCAGCAGCGATCCCGGACACCAAGATACGCAGTATTTT. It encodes CASSDPGHQDTQYF.

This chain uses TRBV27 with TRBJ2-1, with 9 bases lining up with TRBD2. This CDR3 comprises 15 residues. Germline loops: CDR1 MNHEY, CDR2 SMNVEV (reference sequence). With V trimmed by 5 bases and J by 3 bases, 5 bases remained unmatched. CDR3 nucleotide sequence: TGTGCCAGCAGTGGTAGCGGGAGTATCTACAATGAGCAGTTCTTC. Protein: CASSGSGSIYNEQFF.

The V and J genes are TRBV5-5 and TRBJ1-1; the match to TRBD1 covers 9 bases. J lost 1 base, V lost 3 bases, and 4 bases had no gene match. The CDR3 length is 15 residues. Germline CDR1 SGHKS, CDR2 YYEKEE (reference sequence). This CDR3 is CASSSPGQGNTEAFF. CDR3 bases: TGTGCCAGCAGCTCGCCGGGACAGGGGAACACTGAAGCTTTCTTT.

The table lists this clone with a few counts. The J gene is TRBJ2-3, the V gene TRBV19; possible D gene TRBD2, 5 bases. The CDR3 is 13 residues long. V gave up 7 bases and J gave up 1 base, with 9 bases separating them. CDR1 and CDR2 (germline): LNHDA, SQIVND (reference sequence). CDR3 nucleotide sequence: TGTGCCAGTACTATCGGGGGCACAGATACGCAGTATTTT. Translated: CASTIGGTDTQYF.

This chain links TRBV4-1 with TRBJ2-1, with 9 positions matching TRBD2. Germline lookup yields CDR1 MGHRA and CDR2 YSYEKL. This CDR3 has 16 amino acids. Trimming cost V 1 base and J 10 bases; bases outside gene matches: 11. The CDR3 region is CASSQVWVLAGGEQFF. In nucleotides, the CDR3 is TGCGCCAGCAGCCAAGTATGGGTACTAGCGGGCGGGGAGCAGTTCTTC.

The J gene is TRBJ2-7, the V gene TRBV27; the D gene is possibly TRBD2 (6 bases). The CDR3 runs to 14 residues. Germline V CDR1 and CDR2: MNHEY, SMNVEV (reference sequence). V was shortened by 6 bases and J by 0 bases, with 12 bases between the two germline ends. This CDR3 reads CASRVGLGSYEQYF. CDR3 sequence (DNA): TGTGCCAGCAGGGTGGGACTCGGCTCCTACGAGCAGTACTTC.

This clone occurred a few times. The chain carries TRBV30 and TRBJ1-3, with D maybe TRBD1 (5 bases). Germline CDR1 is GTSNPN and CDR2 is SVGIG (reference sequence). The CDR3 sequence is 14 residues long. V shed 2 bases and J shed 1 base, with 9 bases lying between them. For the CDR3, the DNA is TGTGCCTGGAGTCTCGACAGATCTGGAAACACCATATATTTT. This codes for CAWSLDRSGNTIYF.

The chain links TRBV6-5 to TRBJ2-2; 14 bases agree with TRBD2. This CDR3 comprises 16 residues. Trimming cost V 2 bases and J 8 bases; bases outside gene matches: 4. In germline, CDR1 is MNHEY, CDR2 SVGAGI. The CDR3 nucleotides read TGTGCCAGCAGTTACGGGACTAGCGGGAGTCAGGGGGAGCTGTTTTTT. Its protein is CASSYGTSGSQGELFF.

The CDR3 reads CASSDSSEADTQYF. The CDR3 nucleotides read TGTGCCAGCAGTGACTCTAGTGAGGCAGATACGCAGTATTTT. The gene calls are TRBV25-1 and TRBJ2-3, with no clear D. Germline V gives CDR1 MGHDK, CDR2 SYGVNS. Between the trimmed V and J ends, which lost 3 bases and 4 bases, there was a span of 11 bases. The CDR3 is 14 residues long.

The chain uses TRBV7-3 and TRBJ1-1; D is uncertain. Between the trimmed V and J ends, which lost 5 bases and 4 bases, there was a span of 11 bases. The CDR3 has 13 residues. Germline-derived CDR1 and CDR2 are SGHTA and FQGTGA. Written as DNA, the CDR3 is TGTGCCAGCAGCCTCCTGGACGCCACTGAAGCTTTCTTT. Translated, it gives CASSLLDATEAFF.

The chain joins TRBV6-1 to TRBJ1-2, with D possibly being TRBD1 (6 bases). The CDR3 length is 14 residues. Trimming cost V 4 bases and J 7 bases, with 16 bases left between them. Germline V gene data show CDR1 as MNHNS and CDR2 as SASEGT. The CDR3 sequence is CASSGTGTLFGYTF. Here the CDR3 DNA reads TGTGCCAGCAGTGGCACCGGGACATTGTTTGGCTACACCTTC.

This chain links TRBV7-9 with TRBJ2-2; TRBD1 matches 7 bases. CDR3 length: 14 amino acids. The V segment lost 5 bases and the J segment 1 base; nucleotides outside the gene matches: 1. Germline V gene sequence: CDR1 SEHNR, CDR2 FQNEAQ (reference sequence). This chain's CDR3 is CASSNRGNTGELFF. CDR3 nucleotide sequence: TGTGCCAGCAGCAACAGGGGGAACACCGGGGAGCTGTTTTTT.

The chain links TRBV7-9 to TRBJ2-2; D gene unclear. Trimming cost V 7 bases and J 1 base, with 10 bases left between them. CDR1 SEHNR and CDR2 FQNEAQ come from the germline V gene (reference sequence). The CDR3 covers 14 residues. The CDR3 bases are TGTGCCAGCACCCCCGCGAGGAACACCGGGGAGCTGTTTTTT. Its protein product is CASTPARNTGELFF.

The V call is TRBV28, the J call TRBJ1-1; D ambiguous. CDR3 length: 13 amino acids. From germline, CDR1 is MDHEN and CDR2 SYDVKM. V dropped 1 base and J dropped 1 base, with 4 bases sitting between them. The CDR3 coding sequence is TGTGCCAGCAGTTTATCTGCGAACACTGAAGCTTTCTTT. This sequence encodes CASSLSANTEAFF.

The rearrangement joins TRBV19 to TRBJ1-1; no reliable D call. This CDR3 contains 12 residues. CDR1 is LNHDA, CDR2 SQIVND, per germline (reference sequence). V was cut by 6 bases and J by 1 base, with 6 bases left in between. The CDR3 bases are TGTGCCAGTAGCCTAGGGAACACTGAAGCTTTCTTT. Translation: CASSLGNTEAFF.

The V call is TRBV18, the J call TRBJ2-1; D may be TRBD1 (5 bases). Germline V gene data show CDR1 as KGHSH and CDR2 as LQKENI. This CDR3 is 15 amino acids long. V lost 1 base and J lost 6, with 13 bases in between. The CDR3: CASSPRSGRANEQFF. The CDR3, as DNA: TGTGCCAGCTCACCACGATCGGGCAGGGCCAATGAGCAGTTCTTC.

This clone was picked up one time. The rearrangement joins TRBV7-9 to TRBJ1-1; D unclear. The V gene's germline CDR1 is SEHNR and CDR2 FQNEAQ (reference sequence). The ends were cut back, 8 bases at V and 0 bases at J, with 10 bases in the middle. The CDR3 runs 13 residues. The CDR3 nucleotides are TGTGCCAGCCAAGCTTTTCTGAACACTGAAGCTTTCTTT. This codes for CASQAFLNTEAFF.

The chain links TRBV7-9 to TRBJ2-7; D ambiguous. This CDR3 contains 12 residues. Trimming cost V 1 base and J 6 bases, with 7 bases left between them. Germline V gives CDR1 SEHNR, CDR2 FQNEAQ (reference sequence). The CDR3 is CASSLGVSEQYF. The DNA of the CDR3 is TGTGCCAGCAGCTTAGGCGTCTCCGAGCAGTACTTC.

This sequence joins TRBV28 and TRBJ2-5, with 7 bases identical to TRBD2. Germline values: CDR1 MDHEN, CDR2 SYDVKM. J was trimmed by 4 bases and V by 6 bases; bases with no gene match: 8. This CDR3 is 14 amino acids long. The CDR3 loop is CASSPPGGVETQYF. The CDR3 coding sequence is TGTGCCAGCAGCCCTCCTGGGGGGGTAGAGACCCAGTACTTC.

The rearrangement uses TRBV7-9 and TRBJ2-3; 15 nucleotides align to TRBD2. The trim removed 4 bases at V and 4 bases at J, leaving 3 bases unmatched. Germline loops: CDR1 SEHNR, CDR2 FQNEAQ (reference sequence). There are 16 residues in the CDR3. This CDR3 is CASSWWTSGRADTQYF. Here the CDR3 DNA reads TGTGCCAGCAGCTGGTGGACTAGCGGGAGGGCAGATACGCAGTATTTT.

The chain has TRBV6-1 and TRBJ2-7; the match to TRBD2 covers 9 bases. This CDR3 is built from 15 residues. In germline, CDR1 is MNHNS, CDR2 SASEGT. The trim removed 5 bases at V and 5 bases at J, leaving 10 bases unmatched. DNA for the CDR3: TGTGCCAGCAGTCTAAGGGGCGGGAGGGCCGACGAGCAGTACTTC. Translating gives CASSLRGGRADEQYF.

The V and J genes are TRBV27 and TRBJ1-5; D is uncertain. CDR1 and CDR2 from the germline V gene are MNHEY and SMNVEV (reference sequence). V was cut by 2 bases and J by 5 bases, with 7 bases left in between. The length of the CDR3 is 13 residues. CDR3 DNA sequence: TGTGCCAGCAGTTTAAGGGTTTATCAGCCCCAGCATTTT. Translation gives CASSLRVYQPQHF.